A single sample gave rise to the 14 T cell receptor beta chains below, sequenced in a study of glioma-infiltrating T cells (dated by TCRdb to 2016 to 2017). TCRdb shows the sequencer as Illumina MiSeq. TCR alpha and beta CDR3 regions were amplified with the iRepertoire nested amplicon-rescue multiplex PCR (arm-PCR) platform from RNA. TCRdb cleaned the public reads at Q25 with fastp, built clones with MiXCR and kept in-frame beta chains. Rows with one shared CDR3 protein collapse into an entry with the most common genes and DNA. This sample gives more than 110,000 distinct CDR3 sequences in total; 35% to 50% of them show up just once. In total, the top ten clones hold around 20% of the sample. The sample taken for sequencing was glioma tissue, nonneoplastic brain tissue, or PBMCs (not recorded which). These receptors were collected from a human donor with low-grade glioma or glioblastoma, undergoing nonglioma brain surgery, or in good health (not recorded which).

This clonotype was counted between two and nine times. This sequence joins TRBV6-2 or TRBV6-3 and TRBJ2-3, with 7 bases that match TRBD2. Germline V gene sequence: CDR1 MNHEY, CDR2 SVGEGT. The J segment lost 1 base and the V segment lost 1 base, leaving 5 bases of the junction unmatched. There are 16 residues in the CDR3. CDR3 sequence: CASSYLLARRTDTQYF. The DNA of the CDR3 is TGTGCCAGCAGTTACTTACTAGCGAGACGCACAGATACGCAGTATTTT.

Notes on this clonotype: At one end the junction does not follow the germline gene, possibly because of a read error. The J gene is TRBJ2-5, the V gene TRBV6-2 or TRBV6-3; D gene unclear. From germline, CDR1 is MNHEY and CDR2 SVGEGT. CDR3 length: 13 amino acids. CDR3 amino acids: CASSPPSQETRYF. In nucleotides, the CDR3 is TGTGCCAGCAGTCCCCCATCACAAGAGACCCGGTACTTC.

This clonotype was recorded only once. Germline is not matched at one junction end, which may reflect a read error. This CDR3 reads CAISEGFYGYTF. CDR3 nucleotide sequence: TGTGCCATCAGTGAAGGCTTCTATGGCTACACCTTC. The V and J genes are TRBV6-1 and TRBJ1-2; D gene unclear. Germline lookup yields CDR1 MNHNS and CDR2 SASEGT. The CDR3 loop spans 12 amino acids.

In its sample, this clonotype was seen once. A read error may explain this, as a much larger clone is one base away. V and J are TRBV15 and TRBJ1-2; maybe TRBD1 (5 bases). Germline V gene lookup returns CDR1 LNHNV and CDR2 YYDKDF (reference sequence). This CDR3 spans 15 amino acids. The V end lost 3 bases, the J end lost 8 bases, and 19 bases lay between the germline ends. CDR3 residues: CATSREVWDLGGYTF. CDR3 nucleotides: TGTGCCACCAGCAGGGAGGTATGGGACCTCGGAGGCTACACCTTC.

The DNA of the CDR3 is TGCAGTGCAAGCTCAGGGGGATACGAGCAGTACTTC. This translates into CSASSGGYEQYF. The chain has TRBV20-1 and TRBJ2-7; 7 positions agree with TRBD1. Unmatched junction bases numbered 6, after V lost 6 bases and J lost 4 bases. CDR3 length equals 12 residues. Germline CDR1 DFQATT, CDR2 SNEGSKA (reference sequence).

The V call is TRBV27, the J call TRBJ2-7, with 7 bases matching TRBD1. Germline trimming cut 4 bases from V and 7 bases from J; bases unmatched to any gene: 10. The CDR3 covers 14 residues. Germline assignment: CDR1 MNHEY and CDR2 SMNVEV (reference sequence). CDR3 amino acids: CASSSGGRFVEQYF. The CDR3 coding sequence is TGTGCCAGCAGTTCAGGGGGTAGGTTTGTTGAGCAGTACTTC.

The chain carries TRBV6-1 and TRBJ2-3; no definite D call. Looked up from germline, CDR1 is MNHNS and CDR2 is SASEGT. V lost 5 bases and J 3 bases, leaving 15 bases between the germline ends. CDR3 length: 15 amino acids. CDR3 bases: TGTGCCAGCAGTAGAGCAGGCGCGAGGACAGATACGCAGTATTTT. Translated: CASSRAGARTDTQYF.

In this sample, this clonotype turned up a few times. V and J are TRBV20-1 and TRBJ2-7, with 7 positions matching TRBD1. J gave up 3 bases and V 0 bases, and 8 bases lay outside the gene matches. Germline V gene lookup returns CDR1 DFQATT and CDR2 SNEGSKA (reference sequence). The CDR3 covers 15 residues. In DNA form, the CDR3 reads TGCAGTGCTAGAGATACGGGACAGACCAGCTACGAGCAGTACTTC. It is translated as CSARDTGQTSYEQYF.

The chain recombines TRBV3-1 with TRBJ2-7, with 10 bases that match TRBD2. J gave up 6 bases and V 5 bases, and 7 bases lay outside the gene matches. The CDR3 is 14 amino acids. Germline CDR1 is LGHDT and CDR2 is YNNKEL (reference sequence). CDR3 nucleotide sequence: TGTGCCAGCAGCAAAACTCTAGCGGGAGTCGAGCAGTACTTC. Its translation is CASSKTLAGVEQYF.

CDR3 sequence: CASNRDTNSYEQYF. CDR3 in DNA: TGTGCCAGCAATCGGGACACAAATTCCTACGAGCAGTACTTC. The gene calls are TRBV2 and TRBJ2-7; D might be TRBD1 (6 bases). Germline CDR1 is SNHLY and CDR2 is FYNNEI. The CDR3 spans 14 residues. V lost 7 bases and J 1 base, leaving 14 bases between the germline ends.

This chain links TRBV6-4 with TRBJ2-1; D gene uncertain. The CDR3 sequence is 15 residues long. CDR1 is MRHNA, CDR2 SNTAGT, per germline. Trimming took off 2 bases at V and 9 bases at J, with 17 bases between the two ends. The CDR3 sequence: CASSDVSDSTGEQFF. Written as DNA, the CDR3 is TGTGCCAGCAGTGACGTCTCCGACTCGACGGGTGAGCAGTTCTTC.

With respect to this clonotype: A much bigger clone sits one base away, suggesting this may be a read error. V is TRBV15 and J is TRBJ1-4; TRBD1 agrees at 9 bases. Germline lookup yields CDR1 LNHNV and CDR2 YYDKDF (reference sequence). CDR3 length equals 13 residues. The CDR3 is CATSRERDREKTF. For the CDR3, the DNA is TGTGCCACCAGCAGAGAGAGGGACAGGGAAAAAACTTTT.

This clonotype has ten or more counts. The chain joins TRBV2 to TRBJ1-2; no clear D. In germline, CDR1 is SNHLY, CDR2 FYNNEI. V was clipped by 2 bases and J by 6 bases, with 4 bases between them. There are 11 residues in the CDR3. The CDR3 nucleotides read TGTGCCAGCAGTGAAAGCGATGGCTACACCTTC. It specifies CASSESDGYTF.

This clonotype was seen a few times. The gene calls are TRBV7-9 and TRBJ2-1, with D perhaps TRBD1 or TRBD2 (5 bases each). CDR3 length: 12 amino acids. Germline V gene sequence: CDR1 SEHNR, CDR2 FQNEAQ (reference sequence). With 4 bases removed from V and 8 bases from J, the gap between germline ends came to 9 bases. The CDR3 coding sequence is TGTGCCAGCAGCTCGGGACGAGATGAGCAGTTCTTC. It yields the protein CASSSGRDEQFF.